This TCR beta chain was observed in a study of molecular identifiers for immune sequencing clone quantification. As for the study in general: Replicates partitioned RNA from approximately 20,000 or 100,000 naive CD8 cells into five parts, sequencing four.

Regarding the study as a whole: Amid around 980,000 naive cells, spiked Jurkat TCR RNA from one cell was reportedly still detectable.

Each CDR3 protein gets one entry after TCRdb re-called the PCR reads with MiXCR. The sample lists approximately 500,000 distinct CDR3 sequences; around 21% were seen once. In its sample, this clonotype was seen a few times. The antigen remains unidentified. The V end lost 5 bases, the J end lost 6 bases, and 15 bases lay between the germline ends. Germline V lookup: CDR1 SEHNR, CDR2 FQNEAQ (reference sequence). This CDR3 is built from 14 residues. A CD8+CD4-CCR7+CD45RA+ phenotype served as the sorting definition for naive CD8 T cells. Material: naive CD8+ T cells from blood, with Jurkat cell RNA spiked in. Sample subset: FACS-sorted CD8+CD4-CCR7+CD45RA+ naive T cells. The clonotype comes from a human donor in good health. Some libraries in this study had Jurkat cell RNA spiked in. The chain joins TRBV7-9 to TRBJ2-3; D is perhaps TRBD1 (6 bases). CDR3 sequence reads: CASSPRDNWDTQYF. The CDR3 region has the DNA TGTGCCAGCAGCCCCCGGGACAATTGGGATACGCAGTATTTT.